This paragraph covers one T cell receptor (beta chain) sequence. Its antigen is as yet unknown. After expansion with viral peptide pools in the ViraFEST assay, antigen-specific CD4+ T cells were sequenced. Once cultured for approximately 10 days, the cells underwent separation to obtain CD4+ T cells. According to the study, vaccine recipients showed no prior SARS-CoV-2 infection and negative nucleocapsid antibodies. Clones were read by immunoSEQ multiplex PCR, and TCRdb kept only the in-frame ones, dropping some. Of 26,000 or so clones in the sample, approximately 80% are singletons; the top ten hold roughly 22%. The source of the sample is a study of vaccination effects on CD4 cells after COVID-19. The CDR3 has 15 amino acids.

This sequence was found in a human donor who received a COVID-19 vaccine. This rearrangement joins TRBV21-1 to TRBJ2-4; TRBD1, the D gene given by the table, was not confirmed from the DNA. TRBV21-1 is designated a pseudogene. The sequencing used CD4+ T cells from PBMCs cultured with HCoV-NL63 spike peptides, collected before COVID-19 vaccination. The CDR3 nucleotides read TGTGCCAGCAGGGAGTCGGGACAGGGGAAAAACATTCAGTACTTC. This codes for CASRESGQGKNIQYF.